Each of the 19 T cell receptor beta chains below was sequenced from the same sample in a study of shared clonotypes between healthy human individuals. Libraries were prepared by immunoSEQ multiplex PCR; TCRdb keeps only in-frame clonotypes and omits some of them. The table shows 1,500,000 or so clones, with roughly 98.5% occurring only once. The sequencing input was naive CD4+ T cells sorted from blood. Subset defined: CD45RA+ positively selected. These receptors all come from a young man in good health.

Details on this clone: The sample carries other DNA sequences with the same CDR3. V gene TRBV9 combines with J gene TRBJ2-1; D gene unclear. V dropped 0 bases and J dropped 0 bases, with 4 bases sitting between them. Germline CDR1 and CDR2: SGDLS and YYNGEE. This CDR3 comprises 14 residues. The CDR3: CASSVESSYNEQFF. DNA for the CDR3: TGTGCCAGCAGCGTAGAGTCCTCCTACAATGAGCAGTTCTTC.

The chain employs TRBV5-6 and TRBJ1-2, with D possibly TRBD1 on 5 matching bases. The CDR3 runs to 17 residues. V lost 3 bases to trimming and J lost 4 bases, with 22 bases between them. The germline gives CDR1 SGHDT, CDR2 YYEEEE. The CDR3 DNA is TGTGCCAGCAGCTCTTCGGGGGTGGTAATATGGGGCTATGGCTACACCTTC. Its translation is CASSSSGVVIWGYGYTF. Full variable domain (remainder filled in from reference TRBV5-6 and TRBJ1-2): DAGVTQSPTHLIKTRGQQVTLRCSPKSGHDTVSWYQQALGQGPQFIFQYYEEEERQRGNFPDRFSGHQFPNYSSELNVNALLLGDSALYLCASSSSGVVIWGYGYTFGSGTRLTVV.

V is TRBV5-6 and J is TRBJ2-3; 8 bases map to TRBD2. This CDR3 has 15 amino acids. Germline V lookup: CDR1 SGHDT, CDR2 YYEEEE. V was pared by 1 base and J by 3 bases, with 4 bases of the junction left unmatched. CDR3 region: CASSLFGRATDTQYF. The CDR3 nucleotides are TGTGCCAGCAGCTTGTTCGGGAGGGCGACAGATACGCAGTATTTT.

The rearrangement uses TRBV7-2 and TRBJ2-3, with 7 positions matching TRBD2. Germline V CDR1 and CDR2: SGHTA, FQGNSA. This CDR3 is 17 amino acids long. The J segment lost 8 bases and the V segment lost 0 bases, leaving 14 bases of the junction unmatched. CDR3 DNA sequence: TGTGCCAGCAGCTTAGCCCACCAAGGACTAGGAGGCCGTACGCAGTATTTT. It specifies CASSLAHQGLGGRTQYF.

This clone was seen just once. This chain links TRBV9 with TRBJ2-3; weak D call: TRBD2 (6 bases). Germline CDR1 is SGDLS and CDR2 is YYNGEE. There are 15 residues in the CDR3. Trimming cost V 6 bases and J 3 bases, with 17 bases left between them. Here the CDR3 reads CASTISGSATDTQYF. CDR3 nucleotide sequence: TGTGCCAGCACCATTAGCGGATCGGCAACAGATACGCAGTATTTT.

The J gene is TRBJ1-3, the V gene TRBV6-6; 7 nucleotides align to TRBD1. CDR1 MNHNY and CDR2 SVGAGI come from the germline V gene (reference sequence). V dropped 4 bases and J dropped 13; count of bases not matched to a gene: 10. This CDR3 comprises 13 residues. CDR3: CASSSGQLIRIYF. The CDR3 DNA reads as TGTGCCAGCAGTTCGGGACAGCTAATAAGAATATATTTT.

The CDR3 nucleotides read TGTGCCAGCAGCCCCCAGGTTGTCGGGGAGCTGTTTTTT. This codes for CASSPQVVGELFF. V gene TRBV9 combines with J gene TRBJ2-2; D ambiguous. The CDR3 covers 13 residues. The V end was cut by 4 bases, the J end by 7 bases, with 11 bases between. CDR1 and CDR2 from the germline V gene are SGDLS and YYNGEE.

As concerns this clone: This same CDR3 is encoded by further DNA sequences in the sample. The chain is built from TRBV9 and TRBJ2-7; 7 bases are shared with TRBD2. In germline, CDR1 is SGDLS, CDR2 YYNGEE. V shed 0 bases, J shed 3 bases, and the junction held 0 bases outside the gene matches. This CDR3 is 13 amino acids long. CDR3 nucleotides: TGTGCCAGCAGCGTAGGGACTAGCTACGAGCAGTACTTC. Amino acid sequence: CASSVGTSYEQYF.

J is TRBJ1-1 and V is TRBV2, with TRBD1 as a possible D gene (5 bases). V lost 7 bases to trimming and J lost 4 bases, with 10 bases between them. This CDR3 is 12 amino acids long. Germline CDR1 and CDR2: SNHLY and FYNNEI. CDR3 nucleotide sequence: TGTGCCAGCACAGGGACGGCCACTGAAGCTTTCTTT. Translated: CASTGTATEAFF.

The rearrangement uses TRBV5-1 and TRBJ2-7; 12 positions match TRBD2. Germline trimming cut 2 bases from V and 6 bases from J; bases unmatched to any gene: 9. The CDR3 has 16 amino acids. Germline CDR1 and CDR2: SGHRS and YFSETQ. The CDR3 here is CASSLSASGRVTEQYF. Written as DNA, the CDR3 is TGCGCCAGCAGCTTATCGGCTAGCGGGAGGGTAACCGAGCAGTACTTC.

The chain has TRBV5-4 and TRBJ2-7; 11 bases line up with TRBD2. Per the germline V gene, CDR1 is SGHNT and CDR2 is YYREEE (reference sequence). The CDR3 spans 15 residues. The V and J ends lost 4 bases and 4 bases, in that order; junction bases with no gene match: 7. DNA of the CDR3: TGTGCCAGCAGCAATGGGGCTAGCGGGAGGTACGAGCAGTACTTC. Translated: CASSNGASGRYEQYF. The variable domain in full, completed from reference TRBV5-4 and TRBJ2-7, reads ETGVTQSPTHLIKTRGQQVTLRCSSQSGHNTVSWYQQALGQGPQFIFQYYREEENGRGNFPPRFSGLQFPNYSSELNVNALELDDSALYLCASSNGASGRYEQYFGPGTRLTVT.

Comments on this clone: Other DNA sequences in this sample translate to the same CDR3. The chain carries TRBV19 and TRBJ1-5, with D possibly TRBD1 on 6 matching bases. The CDR3 runs 14 residues. Trimming shortened V by 8 bases and J by 0 bases, and 11 bases separated the two germline ends. Germline V lookup: CDR1 LNHDA, CDR2 SQIVND (reference sequence). As DNA, the CDR3 is TGTGCCAGTTCTGACAGGTATAGCAATCAGCCCCAGCATTTT. It translates to CASSDRYSNQPQHF.

The V and J genes are TRBV27 and TRBJ2-5; D tentatively reads TRBD1 or TRBD2 (6 bases each). There are 17 residues in the CDR3. Germline V gene lookup returns CDR1 MNHEY and CDR2 SMNVEV (reference sequence). Trimming pared 0 bases from V and 2 bases from J, leaving 16 bases between. CDR3 amino acids: CASSLSLRPGAQETQYF. The CDR3, as DNA: TGTGCCAGCAGTTTATCCCTCCGACCGGGGGCGCAAGAGACCCAGTACTTC.

V usage is TRBV28 and J usage is TRBJ2-7; 7 bases agree with TRBD1. The CDR3 is 15 amino acids. The V and J ends lost 4 bases and 7 bases, in that order; junction bases with no gene match: 13. Germline values: CDR1 MDHEN, CDR2 SYDVKM. CDR3 in DNA: TGTGCCAGCAGTTCGCAGCAGGGACAGAGATCAGAGCAGTACTTC. Residues: CASSSQQGQRSEQYF.

The V and J genes are TRBV9 and TRBJ2-2; the match to TRBD2 covers 7 bases. Germline V gene sequence: CDR1 SGDLS, CDR2 YYNGEE. The CDR3 consists of 17 residues. Trimming removed 0 bases from V and 2 bases from J; junction bases left unmatched: 7. The CDR3 region is CASSVEGGTTNTGELFF. In nucleotides, the CDR3 is TGTGCCAGCAGCGTAGAGGGAGGGACGACCAACACCGGGGAGCTGTTTTTT.

The chain joins TRBV6-1 to TRBJ1-1; D ambiguous. The CDR3 length is 12 residues. The germline CDR1 and CDR2 sequences are MNHNS and SASEGT. V shed 8 bases and J shed 0 bases, with 7 bases lying between them. The DNA of the CDR3 is TGTGCCAGCTTTTGGTTGAACACTGAAGCTTTCTTT. It specifies CASFWLNTEAFF.

This sequence joins TRBV28 and TRBJ1-2, with TRBD1 as a possible D gene (6 bases). With 6 bases removed from V and 2 bases from J, the gap between germline ends came to 16 bases. CDR1 and CDR2 (germline): MDHEN, SYDVKM. The CDR3 spans 15 residues. The CDR3 spells CASSPGDTENYGYTF. CDR3 nucleotides: TGTGCCAGCAGCCCCGGGGACACCGAAAACTATGGCTACACCTTC.

The V and J genes are TRBV7-2 and TRBJ2-5; 10 bases are shared with TRBD2. Trimming took 6 bases from V and 5 from J; bases not matched to a gene: 15. Germline CDR1 is SGHTA and CDR2 is FQGNSA. This CDR3 has 17 amino acids. For the CDR3, the DNA is TGTGCCAGCAGAACCGGGACTAGCGTCTGGGCAGGGGAGACCCAGTACTTC. It yields the protein CASRTGTSVWAGETQYF.

The genes are TRBV15 and TRBJ2-7; 8 bases align to TRBD1. J lost 4 bases, V lost 0 bases, and 5 bases had no gene match. The CDR3 is 15 residues long. Germline CDR1 LNHNV, CDR2 YYDKDF (reference sequence). Here the CDR3 DNA reads TGTGCCACCAGCAGAGATTTGAGACAGGGGTACGAGCAGTACTTC. The encoded protein is CATSRDLRQGYEQYF.